This T cell receptor (beta chain) was documented in a study of cytomegalovirus exposure and HLA in healthy donors (TCRdb year 2017). Regarding the study in general: According to an earlier analysis of around 600 of the donors, 200 million or so T cells yielded roughly 110 million unique TCR beta sequences and 250 to 350 Gb of sequence data. Approximately 300 gigabases of sequencing data and approximately 84 million unique TCR sequences were included in an early release covering around 600 HLA-typed donors. The genetic ancestry cluster associated with self-reported Caucasian donors included 65% to 90% of the roughly 410 genotyped donors. The study aimed to test whether signatures of past pathogen exposure could be identified by cataloging public T cell receptors. The study used immunosequencing to profile the T cell repertoires of about 670 subjects and linked those repertoires to cytomegalovirus serostatus. Along with the roughly 610-subject first cohort, a separate validation cohort of 120 different subjects was used. The study combined high-throughput TCR immunosequencing, statistical association of individual TCRs with disease status, and machine learning to predict cytomegalovirus infection status. A later analysis re-analyzed previously published TCR beta repertoires from 650 to 800 donors and added high-resolution HLA genotyping to study TCR occurrence patterns. The later analysis used no new phenotypic data to find candidate immune exposures, relying instead on TCR beta sequences and their occurrence across donors. An earlier analysis of fewer than 700 of the donors applied high-throughput TCR beta sequencing to assess whether each TCR beta V gene segment acted as functional or pseudogenic. Alongside the repertoire data, information on donor age, sex, ethnicity and CMV serostatus was compiled. Genome-wide SNP genotypes for about 65% of the roughly 670 donors were used in a later genetic analysis, which treated that subset as a discovery cohort. Every repertoire in the discovery cohort had been generated on one and the same sequencing platform. Both class I and class II loci were covered by HLA typing, at four-digit resolution. Typing coverage differed by locus: A, B, C, DRB1 and DQB1 were typed in roughly 620-630 donors, DQA1 in about 550, DPA1 in 600 to 610, and DPB1 in around 440. About five DR-DQ haplotypes were treated as single units for association and clustering because of strong linkage in the cohort. Among several hundred genotyped donors of the cohort, an average of around 240,000 unique TCR beta nucleotide sequences was sequenced per donor, of which 15% to 20% were non-productive. The paper's findings and limits, for the study overall: Because HLA typing was missing for some donors at each locus, association tests included only the typed subset. A few of the identified cytomegalovirus-associated TCR beta chains were confirmed in vitro to be specific for cytomegalovirus antigens. The authors suggested that the approach could potentially be generalized to other disease states and immunological phenotypes. An association between a missense DCLRE1C variant and V-gene and J-gene trimming of TCR beta chains was found in a later genetic analysis and replicated in an independent cohort. Immune exposure information for the cohort was limited to CMV serostatus. A later genetic analysis reported fewer N-insertions in productive TCRs among donors in an Asian-associated ancestry cluster than the 666-donor mean. The cohort was sequenced for TCR beta chains only, and without alpha or paired-chain data the features that could be detected were limited. A cluster of highly shared sequence variants was judged likely to represent a technical artifact of the sequencing pipeline. The study listed 150 to 200 TCR beta chains as associated with cytomegalovirus. When HLA alleles, especially DR and DQ, strongly co-occurred, attributing TCR associations to individual alleles was difficult. Correlated functional status among segregating V segments might be attributable to linkage disequilibrium, but an unknown experimental factor could not be ruled out. In an earlier analysis of under 600 of the donors, most TCR beta V segments were observed in productive rearrangements about 87% or about 30% of the time, broadly matching IMGT annotations. In a later analysis, TCR association rates were found to vary across HLA loci, with the most associated TCRs seen for DRB1 alleles and the fewest for HLA-C alleles. Some 15 rarely observed V segments, including chromosome 9 orphons, were excluded from the earlier analysis of about 500 of the donors because counts were too low. A later analysis associated 16,951 TCR beta sequences with specific HLA alleles at a false discovery rate of 0.05. Most TCR sequences were seen in very few donors, while some public TCRs were found in many individuals. A later analysis found that most CMV-associated TCR beta chains appeared HLA-restricted, with HLA associations seemingly driven largely by CMV exposure. In a later analysis, HLA-associated TCR beta chains showed more clonal expansion and lower generation probabilities than non-associated chains that were equally common. In a later analysis, several top co-occurrence clusters were reported to appear linked to parvovirus B19, influenza, CMV and Epstein-Barr virus. Roughly uniform sequencing depth across donors was assumed in presence/absence analyses, although this assumption may not hold. The classifier was reported to diagnose cytomegalovirus status with high specificity and sensitivity in both the original and validation cohorts. A further reported finding was that TCR beta sequences accurately predicted the HLA-A and HLA-B alleles for most subjects in the first cohort.

The library was generated by the immunoSEQ multiplex PCR assay. For the multiplex PCR, a mixture combining 60 forward primers for TCR Vbeta segments and 13 reverse primers for TCR Jbeta segments was used. A multiplex PCR assay on genomic DNA amplified the CDR3 region of rearranged TCR beta genes. On the Illumina HiSeq System, the amplified TCR beta libraries were sequenced as 87-base-pair reads. The original methods were these. A later analysis tallied roughly 80 million unique TCR beta chains across the approximately 670 repertoires, and some 10 million of those chains were shared by two or more donors. Raw reads were error-corrected and collapsed into unique sequences with a nearest-neighbor algorithm that merged closely related sequences to remove PCR and sequencing errors. Alignment of CDR3 sequences to IMGT reference sequences was used to assign V, D and J gene segments. For a sequence to be retained, a match of at least six nucleotides to both a V gene segment and a J gene segment was required. Rearrangements were called productive when the CDR3 lacked stop codons and stayed in frame with V and J; all others were non-productive. CDR3 was defined according to IMGT convention as the region running from the second conserved V-encoded cysteine to the conserved J-encoded phenylalanine. The earlier analysis of 450 to 750 of the donors excluded any sequence lacking an unambiguous match to a single V gene segment. In an earlier analysis of roughly 600 of the donors, a V segment was called functional when productive rearrangements were above 56.7%, and segregating when the standard deviation between donors exceeded 5%. A statistical classification framework was developed to diagnose cytomegalovirus status using the catalog of TCR beta chain sequences. In a later analysis, V and J genes were assigned by comparing TCR nucleotide sequences against IMGT/GENE-DB human TR gene sequences. The TCRdist pipeline was used in a later analysis to assign CDR3 sequences and most-parsimonious VDJ recombination scenarios. In a later analysis, every TCR beta chain was defined by the combination of its CDR3 amino acid sequence and its V-gene family, and reads without a unique V-gene family were dropped. A later analysis removed 600 or so highly shared, low-generation-probability nucleotide sequences to deal with suspected cross-contamination and a sequencing artifact. In a later analysis, a clonal expansion index for each public chain was calculated from normalized within-repertoire ranks of inferred template counts. In a later analysis, generation probabilities were computed with a VDJ recombination model fitted to out-of-frame rearrangements, and the resulting probabilities were checked against IGoR. Hypergeometric tests were used in a later analysis to score TCR-TCR, TCR-HLA and TCR-CMV co-occurrence, with a repertoire-size bias correction applied to the TCR pairs. To estimate false discovery rates, a later analysis permuted the HLA or CMV assignments 20 times. In a later analysis, co-occurring TCRs were grouped using DBSCAN, with TCRdist sequence similarity added in when clustering inside HLA-allele-positive subsets. Co-occurrence clustering excluded repertoires with fewer than 30,000 or more than 120,000 public chains, plus five with anomalous nucleotide sharing. TCRdb re-hosts the immuneACCESS table, in-frame sequences only. Its copies lack some clones; in the studies checked, an unresolved V gene accounts for under half of them, and the cause for the rest is not known. Clonal size and the V and J genes are those of that table, whereas D and trimming came from the DNA. Counted in this sample were fewer than 200,000 clones; roughly four fifths of them appeared once. The ten largest clones take up around 2.6% of the sample.

The cohort comprised 710 or so healthy bone marrow donors. At the time of sampling, every cohort member was nominally healthy, though immune exposures that went unrecorded were likely present. The donor was CMV seronegative and belonged to the group of more than 300 seronegative cohort members. A peripheral blood sample was provided by each donor, and peripheral blood mononuclear cells were used for TCR beta sequencing. The Qiagen DNeasy Blood Extraction Kit was used to extract genomic DNA from the blood cell samples. This clone was counted a few times. Its antigen remains unidentified. Base qualities are not recorded, but no much larger clone differs from it by a single base. The TCR sequence derives from a female donor in good health and CMV-seronegative. The sample comprised PBMCs.

The sequenced DNA: TGTGCCAGCAGCTCACAGGCGATGGAGACCCAGTACTTC. The encoded protein is CASSSQAMETQYF. Recombination connected TRBV7-2 to TRBJ2-5, with a tentative D gene TRBD1 over 5 matching bases. Spanning cysteine to phenylalanine, the CDR3 consists of 13 amino acids. The kept DNA is CDR3 alone, 39 bases in frame from the first base. CDR1 and CDR2 were assigned from the germline V gene as SGHTA and FQGNSA. The V and J ends are trimmed by 4 bases and 5 bases, leaving 11 bases between them.